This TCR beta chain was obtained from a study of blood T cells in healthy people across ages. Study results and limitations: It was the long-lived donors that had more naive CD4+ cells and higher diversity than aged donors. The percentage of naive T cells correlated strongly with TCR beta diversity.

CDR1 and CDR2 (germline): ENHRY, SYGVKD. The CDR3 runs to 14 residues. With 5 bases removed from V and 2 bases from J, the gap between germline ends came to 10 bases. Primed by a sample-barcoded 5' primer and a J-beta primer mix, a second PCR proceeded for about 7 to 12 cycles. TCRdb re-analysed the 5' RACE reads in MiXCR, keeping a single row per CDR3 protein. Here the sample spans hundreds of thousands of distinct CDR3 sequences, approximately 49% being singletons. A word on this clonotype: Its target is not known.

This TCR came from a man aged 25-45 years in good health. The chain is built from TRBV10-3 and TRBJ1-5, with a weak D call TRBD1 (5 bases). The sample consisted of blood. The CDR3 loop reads CAISQGVGNQPQHF. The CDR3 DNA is TGTGCCATCAGTCAGGGTGTAGGCAATCAGCCCCAGCATTTT.